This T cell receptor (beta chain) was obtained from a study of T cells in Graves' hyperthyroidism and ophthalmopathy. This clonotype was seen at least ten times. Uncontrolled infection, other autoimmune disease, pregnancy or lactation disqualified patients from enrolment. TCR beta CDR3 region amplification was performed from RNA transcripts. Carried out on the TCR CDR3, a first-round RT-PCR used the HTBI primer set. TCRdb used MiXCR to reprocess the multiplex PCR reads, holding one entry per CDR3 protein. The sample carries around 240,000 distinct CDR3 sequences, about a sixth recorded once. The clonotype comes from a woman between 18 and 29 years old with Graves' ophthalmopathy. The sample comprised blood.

CDR3 region: CASSIYAVGNTEAFF. CDR3 bases: TGTGCCAGTAGTATCTATGCTGTTGGGAACACTGAAGCTTTCTTT. The chain carries TRBV19 and TRBJ1-1; D not resolved. Germline CDR1 and CDR2: LNHDA and SQIVND (reference sequence). V lost 3 bases to trimming and J lost 1 base, with 12 bases between them. This CDR3 is built from 15 residues.